The 29 T cell receptor beta chains in this list originate from one sample, sequenced in a study of T-cell reconstitution after alpha-beta-depleted transplantation in children. Library preparation (for TCRbeta) was performed with unique molecular identifiers. TCRdb itself ran the PCR reads through MiXCR, one entry per CDR3 protein. The sample lists some 590,000 distinct CDR3 sequences, 8% to 11% occurring once. Sequenced here: PBMCs from the stem cell graft donor, sampled from the stem cell graft. The receptor source for this set is a human donor who donated a stem cell graft to a child with acute myeloid leukemia.

The genes are TRBV5-1 and TRBJ2-7; D is possibly TRBD2 (5 bases). The CDR3 is 14 residues long. The V gene lost 7 bases and the J gene lost 3 bases, with 17 bases spanning the gap. CDR1 is SGHRS, CDR2 YFSETQ, per germline. CDR3 nucleotide sequence: TGCGCCAGCTCATACGGACTTTTGGGCTACGAGCAGTACTTC. This codes for CASSYGLLGYEQYF.

This clonotype was seen more than once but under ten times. The chain's CDR3 is CASSRQLSVQTDTQYF. As DNA, the CDR3 is TGTGCCAGCAGCCGACAACTAAGTGTGCAGACGGATACGCAGTATTTT. V and J are TRBV28 and TRBJ2-3; D gene uncertain. Trimming stripped 6 bases from V and 6 bases from J, with 22 bases between. The length of the CDR3 is 16 residues. Per germline, CDR1 MDHEN and CDR2 SYDVKM.

This clonotype came up many times. The chain employs TRBV24-1 and TRBJ2-2; 11 bases are a match to TRBD1. Germline trimming cut 8 bases from V and 4 bases from J; bases unmatched to any gene: 5. Germline V lookup: CDR1 KGHDR, CDR2 SFDVKD. The CDR3 covers 15 residues. The CDR3 DNA is TGTGCCACCAAGAAGGGGACAGGGGGCACCGGGGAGCTGTTTTTT. Encoded protein: CATKKGTGGTGELFF.

The sample holds a few counts of this clonotype. The V call is TRBV5-1, the J call TRBJ1-1; D unresolved. V was pared by 0 bases and J by 5 bases, with 11 bases between. CDR3 length: 14 residues. Germline values: CDR1 SGHRS, CDR2 YFSETQ. The CDR3 spells CASSLAGSGTEAFF. As DNA, the CDR3 is TGCGCCAGCAGCTTGGCAGGAAGCGGGACTGAAGCTTTCTTT.

The chain has TRBV5-1 and TRBJ1-2, with TRBD1 as a possible D gene (5 bases). CDR1 and CDR2 from the germline V gene are SGHRS and YFSETQ. The V end was cut by 0 bases, the J end by 8 bases, with 11 bases between. The CDR3 is 13 residues long. In DNA form, the CDR3 reads TGCGCCAGCAGCTTGGATCCAGGGAAAGGCTACACCTTC. It is translated as CASSLDPGKGYTF.

At least ten counts were recorded for this clonotype. This chain connects TRBV7-8 to TRBJ1-5; D is uncertain. Trimming shortened V by 4 bases and J by 2 bases, and 9 bases separated the two germline ends. This CDR3 contains 14 residues. The germline V gene encodes CDR1 SGHVS and CDR2 FQNEAQ. The CDR3 is CASSSDTGNQPQHF. DNA of the CDR3: TGTGCCAGCAGCTCCGATACCGGCAATCAGCCCCAGCATTTT.

The chain recombines TRBV12-3 or TRBV12-4 with TRBJ1-2, with D tentatively TRBD1 (6 bases). V was shortened by 6 bases and J by 7 bases, with 21 bases between the two germline ends. This CDR3 has 15 residues. CDR3 sequence reads: CASSPHRLTGPGYTF. The CDR3 DNA is TGTGCCAGCAGCCCCCATAGATTGACAGGTCCTGGCTACACCTTC.

The chain recombines TRBV27 with TRBJ2-7, with D unresolved. Germline CDR1 is MNHEY and CDR2 is SMNVEV (reference sequence). CDR3 length: 14 amino acids. Trimming shortened V by 5 bases and J by 2 bases, and 13 bases separated the two germline ends. Here the CDR3 reads CASSRITVPYEQYF. CDR3 coding DNA: TGTGCCAGCAGTCGGATTACAGTTCCCTACGAGCAGTACTTC.

This clonotype was seen only a few times. The chain recombines TRBV3-1 with TRBJ2-1; D ambiguous. CDR1 LGHDT and CDR2 YNNKEL come from the germline V gene (reference sequence). This CDR3 has 13 amino acids. The V gene lost 4 bases and the J gene lost 6 bases, with 10 bases spanning the gap. CDR3 coding DNA: TGTGCCAGCAGCCCGGTCCGTGGCAATGAGCAGTTCTTC. Translating gives CASSPVRGNEQFF.

The CDR3 bases are TGCGCCAGCAGCTTCCTGGGACTAGCGGCCTCCTACAATGAGCAGTACTTC. Its translation is CASSFLGLAASYNEQYF. The chain is built from TRBV5-1 and TRBJ2-1; 11 bases agree with TRBD2. TRBJ2-7 explains the end of the DNA better; the J call may be wrong. In germline, CDR1 is SGHRS, CDR2 YFSETQ. The CDR3 length is 17 residues.

As regards this clonotype: A read error may be the cause here, since a much bigger clone is one base away. The chain carries TRBV2 and TRBJ2-3; 7 bases match TRBD1. There are 15 residues in the CDR3. Germline V lookup: CDR1 SNHLY, CDR2 FYNNEI. CDR3 nucleotide sequence: TGTGCCAGCATGGCAGGGACAGTTAGGACAGATGCGCAGTATTTT. Translated, it gives CASMAGTVRTDAQYF.

There are many counts of this clonotype. The J gene is TRBJ1-2, the V gene TRBV10-3, with 7 bases matching TRBD1. J gave up 4 bases and V 8 bases, and 7 bases lay outside the gene matches. The germline gives CDR1 ENHRY, CDR2 SYGVKD. This CDR3 has 13 amino acids. DNA of the CDR3: TGTGCCATCGGGGGGACAGATCCCTATGGCTACACCTTC. Translated: CAIGGTDPYGYTF.

Points on this clonotype: A junction end diverges from the germline sequence, so it may reflect a read error. This chain links TRBV11-2 with TRBJ2-7; D is perhaps TRBD2 (6 bases). Germline V gene lookup returns CDR1 SGHAT and CDR2 FQNNGV. This CDR3 contains 9 residues. The chain's CDR3 is CASRPGLLF. CDR3 in DNA: TGTGCCAGCAGACCGGGACTCCTATTC.

This chain connects TRBV29-1 to TRBJ2-7; 10 nucleotides line up with TRBD1. Germline V CDR1 and CDR2: SQVTM, ANQGSEA. Trimming cost V 6 bases and J 2 bases; bases outside gene matches: 4. The CDR3 sequence is 13 residues long. The CDR3 region is CSVPGTGAYEQYF. In DNA form, the CDR3 reads TGCAGCGTCCCCGGGACAGGGGCCTACGAGCAGTACTTC.

This clonotype was recorded a few times. The V and J genes are TRBV6-2 or TRBV6-3 and TRBJ2-7; D ambiguous. The V end was cut by 5 bases, the J end by 4 bases, with 12 bases between. The CDR3 totals 13 residues. From germline, CDR1 is MNHEY and CDR2 SVGEGT. CDR3 nucleotides: TGTGCCAGCAGTCCCCTACTGGATTACGAGCAGTACTTC. Translating gives CASSPLLDYEQYF.

The chain uses TRBV5-5 and TRBJ1-1; tentative D call: TRBD1 (5 bases). Germline CDR1 SGHKS, CDR2 YYEKEE (reference sequence). The CDR3 spans 13 residues. V was pared by 0 bases and J by 4 bases, with 7 bases between. The CDR3 nucleotides read TGTGCCAGCAGCTTGGGACAGATCACTGAAGCTTTCTTT. This sequence encodes CASSLGQITEAFF.

The chain employs TRBV6-2 or TRBV6-3 and TRBJ2-7, with TRBD2 identical over 10 bases. V lost 5 bases and J lost 2; bases outside the gene matches: 6. Germline V gene data show CDR1 as MNHEY and CDR2 as SVGEGT. The CDR3 is 15 residues long. The CDR3 loop reads CASSPSGRKAYEQYF. CDR3 coding DNA: TGTGCCAGCAGTCCTAGCGGGAGAAAAGCCTACGAGCAGTACTTC.

The chain combines TRBV6-2 or TRBV6-3 with TRBJ1-2, with D possibly being TRBD1 (5 bases). The CDR3 consists of 13 residues. CDR1 is MNHEY, CDR2 SVGEGT, per germline. Between the trimmed V and J ends, which lost 2 bases and 6 bases, there was a span of 10 bases. Written as DNA, the CDR3 is TGTGCCAGCAGTTACCGTCAGGGCAATGGCTACACCTTC. It yields the protein CASSYRQGNGYTF.

V and J are TRBV12-3 or TRBV12-4 and TRBJ2-6; D unclear. The CDR3 covers 15 residues. Between the trimmed V and J ends, which lost 7 bases and 0 bases, there was a span of 10 bases. Written as DNA, the CDR3 is TGTGCCAGCACCCTAGAGAGCTCTGGGGCCAACGTCCTGACTTTC. It yields the protein CASTLESSGANVLTF.

This clonotype appeared many times. The chain couples TRBV7-2 to TRBJ2-3; D gene unclear. Looked up from germline, CDR1 is SGHTA and CDR2 is FQGNSA. Trimming left V 1 base short and J 0 bases short, with 5 bases between. This CDR3 is 14 amino acids long. The CDR3: CASSLVASTDTQYF. The CDR3 DNA reads as TGTGCCAGCAGCTTAGTTGCTAGCACAGATACGCAGTATTTT. The full variable domain, its missing parts supplied by reference TRBV7-2 and TRBJ2-3, is GAGVSQSPSNKVTEKGKDVELRCDPISGHTALYWYRQSLGQGLEFLIYFQGNSAPDKSGLPSDRFSAERTGGSVSTLTIQRTQQEDSAVYLCASSLVASTDTQYFGPGTRLTVL.

This clonotype has more than one count but fewer than ten. The rearrangement joins TRBV10-3 to TRBJ1-4; TRBD1 matches at 10 bases. Germline V gene lookup returns CDR1 ENHRY and CDR2 SYGVKD. The CDR3 has 19 residues. V shed 0 bases, J shed 0 bases, and the junction held 7 bases outside the gene matches. The CDR3, as DNA: TGTGCCATCAGTGAGTCCGGGACAGGGGCGACTTCAACTAATGAAAAACTGTTTTTT. Translation: CAISESGTGATSTNEKLFF.

This rearrangement joins TRBV6-5 to TRBJ2-7; D is undetermined. The germline CDR1 and CDR2 sequences are MNHEY and SVGAGI. The CDR3 spans 17 residues. V was pared by 2 bases and J by 0 bases, with 17 bases between. CDR3 in amino acids: CASSYTSSIADSYEQYF. The CDR3 DNA reads as TGTGCCAGCAGTTACACCTCTAGTATTGCCGACTCCTACGAGCAGTACTTC.

This clonotype occurred a few times. This sequence joins TRBV7-2 and TRBJ2-5; 9 nucleotides line up with TRBD2. The V and J ends lost 3 bases and 5 bases, in that order; junction bases with no gene match: 7. This CDR3 is 15 amino acids long. Germline values: CDR1 SGHTA, CDR2 FQGNSA. The CDR3 region has the DNA TGTGCCAGCAGCTTGGCCGGGACTAGCAGGGAGACCCAGTACTTC. It codes for CASSLAGTSRETQYF.

This clonotype was recorded a few times. Written as DNA, the CDR3 is TGTGCCAGCAGGAAAATAGCGGGAGGGCCCACCGAGCAGTACTTC. Encoded protein: CASRKIAGGPTEQYF. The V call is TRBV6-2 or TRBV6-3, the J call TRBJ2-7, with 11 bases aligning to TRBD2. J lost 6 bases, V lost 6 bases, and 10 bases had no gene match. Germline lookup yields CDR1 MNHEY and CDR2 SVGEGT. This CDR3 region has 15 residues.

This clonotype was seen many times. This chain uses TRBV7-2 with TRBJ2-3, with TRBD2 matching 7 bases. J lost 6 bases, V lost 2 bases, and 8 bases had no gene match. The CDR3 length is 15 residues. Germline CDR1 and CDR2: SGHTA and FQGNSA. DNA of the CDR3: TGTGCCAGCAGCTTACAAGCCGCCGGGGGGGATACGCAGTATTTT. The encoded protein is CASSLQAAGGDTQYF.

Notes on this clonotype: This may stem from a read error, because a much larger clone lies one nucleotide away. The gene calls are TRBV7-3 and TRBJ2-2; D remains unclear. CDR1 is SGHTA, CDR2 FQGTGA, per germline. The CDR3 spans 15 residues. V dropped 4 bases and J dropped 1 base, with 10 bases sitting between them. The CDR3 loop is CASSSRMGNTGELFF. Written as DNA, the CDR3 is TGTGCCAGCAGCTCCCGGATGGGGAACACCGGGGAGCTGTTTTTT.

This clonotype was seen more than once but under ten times. The chain couples TRBV6-2 or TRBV6-3 to TRBJ1-1; no reliable D call. There are 11 residues in the CDR3. Germline assignment: CDR1 MNHEY and CDR2 SVGEGT. V lost 10 bases and J 6 bases, leaving 12 bases between the germline ends. The CDR3 DNA reads as TGTGCCACCTCCTCCCTTTCTGAAGCTTTCTTT. It is translated as CATSSLSEAFF.

This clonotype was counted many times. The gene calls are TRBV29-1 and TRBJ2-7; no definite D call. The CDR3 loop spans 12 amino acids. Trimming removed 6 bases at V and 3 bases at J, with 12 bases between. The germline CDR1 and CDR2 sequences are SQVTM and ANQGSEA. CDR3 amino acids: CSVAEDDYEQYF. The DNA for the CDR3 is TGCAGCGTAGCTGAAGACGACTACGAGCAGTACTTC.

This clonotype was detected many times. This sequence joins TRBV12-3 or TRBV12-4 and TRBJ1-2; TRBD1 matches at 12 bases. The CDR3 loop spans 13 amino acids. V shed 5 bases, J shed 8 bases, and the junction held 3 bases outside the gene matches. The CDR3 here is CASSPGTGGGYTF. The CDR3 DNA reads TGTGCCAGCAGTCCGGGGACAGGGGGCGGCTACACCTTC.